This entry is about one T cell receptor (beta chain). Trimming took 3 bases from V and 6 from J, leaving 10 bases between them. Per germline, CDR1 KGHDR and CDR2 SFDVKD. The CDR3 totals 13 residues. These data are taken from a study of patients and donors after allogeneic stem cell transplantation. TCRdb fed the RT-PCR reads into MiXCR, producing one record per CDR3 protein. The table has 190,000 or so distinct CDR3 sequences, about 38% seen once. Sequencing input: blood, either unsorted or a sorted T cell fraction (not recorded which). This chain joins TRBV24-1 and TRBJ1-2; D not certain. This receptor was identified in a human donor who was either an allogeneic HSCT recipient or a stem cell or donor lymphocyte infusion donor (not recorded which). It is not recorded whose cells these are; they may come from a transplant donor. The CDR3 region is CATSDPSDNGYTF. As DNA, the CDR3 is TGTGCCACCAGTGATCCGTCCGACAATGGCTACACCTTC.